The clone carrying this TCR beta chain was observed a single time. Antigen unknown. PCR used 60 Vbeta primers and 13 Jbeta primers. Clones were read by immunoSEQ multiplex PCR, and TCRdb kept only the in-frame ones, dropping some. This sample has some 150,000 clones, with 79% found just once. Trimming took 2 bases from V and 9 from J, leaving 20 bases between them. Germline loops: CDR1 SNHLY, CDR2 FYNNEI. CDR3 length equals 16 residues. The data originate from a study of cytomegalovirus exposure and HLA in healthy donors. Whole-study context: An early release of data contained roughly 90 million unique TCRs, which came from HLA-typed donors. General study findings and limits: The study recorded 150 to 200 TCR beta chains that were cytomegalovirus-associated.

The receptor's source is a man aged 45-65 years in good health and CMV-seropositive. This chain connects TRBV2 to TRBJ2-1, with D tentatively TRBD2 (6 bases). Sequences were obtained from PBMCs. The CDR3 DNA is TGTGCCAGCAGTGAATATGGGACGGGAGTGGATTCTGAGCAGTTCTTC. Translated: CASSEYGTGVDSEQFF.